This TCR beta chain derives from a study of T cells in Graves' hyperthyroidism and ophthalmopathy. The TCR beta CDR3 regions underwent amplification using RNA transcripts as the source. Using the HTBI primer set, a first-round RT-PCR was run on the TCR CDR3. TCRdb reprocessed the multiplex PCR reads via MiXCR and lists one record per CDR3 protein. The sample lists approximately 380,000 distinct CDR3 sequences, about 18% occurring once. Uncontrolled infections, other autoimmune diseases, pregnancy or lactation led to exclusion of patients. PBMCs were sourced from more than 9 ml fresh peripheral blood. The CDR3 covers 13 residues. Germline V gene lookup returns CDR1 SGHTA and CDR2 FQGTGA. The V and J ends lost 1 base and 8 bases respectively, with 9 bases between them. There are a few counts of this clonotype.

The source of this sequence is a woman aged 18 to 35 with Graves' hyperthyroidism. Source material: blood. The chain employs TRBV7-3 and TRBJ2-1; maybe TRBD2 (6 bases). Here the CDR3 reads CASSLKGGDEQFF. The CDR3 nucleotides are TGTGCCAGCAGCTTAAAGGGCGGGGATGAGCAGTTCTTC.